A selection of T cell receptor beta chains follows, all from one sample in a study of low-dose radiotherapy and immunotherapy resistance in tumors. TCRdb re-analysed the reads in MiXCR, keeping a single row per CDR3 protein. Of 45,000 to 75,000 distinct CDR3 sequences listed, roughly a quarter were seen once; the top ten hold approximately 5.7%. The sample in question was PBMCs, obtained before treatment. The receptors come from a male donor with prostate cancer. CDR3s include the opening cysteine and the closing phenylalanine or tryptophan. The D gene is left open where the match is weak. The size entry is marked missing in some rows and otherwise reads once, few, many or a size class.

D gene: -; J gene: TRBJ2-3; V gene: TRBV5-1; clone size: many; CDR3 DNA: TGCGCCAGTAATCCCGGGCCTAGTAATATAGATACGCAGTATTTT; CDR3 protein: CASNPGPSNIDTQYF
D gene: -; J gene: TRBJ2-1; V gene: TRBV4-1; clone size: -; CDR3 DNA: TGCGCCAGCAGCCAAGATCGGTATGAGCAGTTCTTC; CDR3 protein: CASSQDRYEQFF
D gene: TRBD1; J gene: TRBJ2-7; V gene: TRBV5-5; clone size: -; CDR3 DNA: TGTGCCAGCAGCATCGGACAGGGTGGTACTTACGAGCAGTACTTC; CDR3 protein: CASSIGQGGTYEQYF
D gene: TRBD2; J gene: TRBJ2-3; V gene: TRBV25-1; clone size: many; CDR3 DNA: TGTGCCAGCAGTACCCCCTTTGCGGGGGGGCGAGATACGCAGTATTTT; CDR3 protein: CASSTPFAGGRDTQYF
D gene: TRBD1; J gene: TRBJ1-5; V gene: TRBV5-5; clone size: many; CDR3 DNA: TGTGCCAGCAGGCGGACAGGTGGGGAGAGCAATCAGCCCCAGCATTTT; CDR3 protein: CASRRTGGESNQPQHF
D gene: -; J gene: TRBJ1-1; V gene: TRBV5-4; clone size: medium-sized; CDR3 DNA: TGTGCCAGCAGCTTCAAGGGGGGAGGTAATGAAGCTTTCTTT; CDR3 protein: CASSFKGGGNEAFF
D gene: -; J gene: TRBJ2-7; V gene: TRBV11-2; clone size: many; CDR3 DNA: TGTGCCAGCAGCCAGTACGGGTACGAGCAGTACTTC; CDR3 protein: CASSQYGYEQYF
D gene: -; J gene: TRBJ2-7; V gene: TRBV4-2; clone size: many; CDR3 DNA: TGTGCCAGCAGCCAAGATTCCGTCAGGGTTTCCTACGAGCAGTACTTC; CDR3 protein: CASSQDSVRVSYEQYF
D gene: -; J gene: TRBJ1-5; V gene: TRBV19; clone size: few; CDR3 DNA: TGTGCCAGTACCGAAGGGGGGGGTCGCAATCAGCCCCAGCATTTT; CDR3 protein: CASTEGGGRNQPQHF
D gene: -; J gene: TRBJ2-5; V gene: TRBV2; clone size: many; CDR3 DNA: TGTGCCAGCAGTGAAGAGGTTAGCAGGCAGACCCAGTACTTC; CDR3 protein: CASSEEVSRQTQYF
D gene: -; J gene: TRBJ2-5; V gene: TRBV7-8; clone size: many; CDR3 DNA: TGTGCCAGCAGCTTCGATACAAACCGCGGAGAGACCCAGTACTTC; CDR3 protein: CASSFDTNRGETQYF
D gene: -; J gene: TRBJ2-5; V gene: TRBV29-1; clone size: many; CDR3 DNA: TGCAGCGTTAGGAGGGAAGAGACCCAGTACTTC; CDR3 protein: CSVRREETQYF
D gene: TRBD2; J gene: TRBJ2-3; V gene: TRBV6-2/TRBV6-3; clone size: many; CDR3 DNA: TGTGCCAGCCGACCGGAGGGGAGGGCATCAGATACGCAGTATTTT; CDR3 protein: CASRPEGRASDTQYF
D gene: -; J gene: TRBJ2-7; V gene: TRBV19; clone size: many; CDR3 DNA: TGTGCCAGTAGTTACCGGACAGCGTCCTACGAGCAGTACTTC; CDR3 protein: CASSYRTASYEQYF
D gene: TRBD2; J gene: TRBJ2-1; V gene: TRBV29-1; clone size: many; CDR3 DNA: TGCAGCGTCGCCCAGAGACTAGCGGGGAACAATGAGCAGTTCTTC; CDR3 protein: CSVAQRLAGNNEQFF
D gene: TRBD1; J gene: TRBJ1-1; V gene: TRBV6-2/TRBV6-3; clone size: many; CDR3 DNA: TGTGCCAGCAGTGAGGAAGGACAGGGGAGGTTAAGAATGAACACTGAAGCTTTCTTT; CDR3 protein: CASSEEGQGRLRMNTEAFF
D gene: -; J gene: TRBJ1-3; V gene: TRBV7-3; clone size: many; CDR3 DNA: TGTGCCAGCAGCCAGCGGACAAGCTCTGGAAACACCATATATTTT; CDR3 protein: CASSQRTSSGNTIYF
D gene: TRBD2; J gene: TRBJ2-3; V gene: TRBV28; clone size: -; CDR3 DNA: TGTGCCAGCAGTCCGGGACTAAGCACAGATACGCAGTATTTT; CDR3 protein: CASSPGLSTDTQYF
D gene: -; J gene: TRBJ2-3; V gene: TRBV7-9; clone size: -; CDR3 DNA: TGTGCCAGCAGCTTAGAGTTGAATACGCAGTATTTT; CDR3 protein: CASSLELNTQYF
D gene: -; J gene: TRBJ2-7; V gene: TRBV5-4; clone size: many; CDR3 DNA: TGTGCCAGCAGCGGCATGGCCGAGCAGTACTTC; CDR3 protein: CASSGMAEQYF
D gene: -; J gene: TRBJ2-7; V gene: TRBV5-1; clone size: many; CDR3 DNA: TGCGCCAGCAGCTTGCGTGAGACTGGTAACGAGCAGTACTTC; CDR3 protein: CASSLRETGNEQYF
D gene: -; J gene: TRBJ2-5; V gene: TRBV20-1; clone size: many; CDR3 DNA: TGCAGTGCTAGACGCGAAGAGACCCAGTACTTC; CDR3 protein: CSARREETQYF
D gene: -; J gene: TRBJ1-2; V gene: TRBV3-1; clone size: many; CDR3 DNA: TGTGCCAGCAGCCAAGATTCCTTAACAGGAACCTATGGCTACACCTTC; CDR3 protein: CASSQDSLTGTYGYTF
D gene: -; J gene: TRBJ1-2; V gene: TRBV18; clone size: -; CDR3 DNA: TGTGCCAGCTCACCACAGGGGAACGGGGTCTATGGCTACACCTTC; CDR3 protein: CASSPQGNGVYGYTF
D gene: -; J gene: TRBJ2-5; V gene: TRBV20-1; clone size: many; CDR3 DNA: TGCAGTGCTAGAGGTCCCTTTCGGAACTTCCAAGAGACCCAGTACTTC; CDR3 protein: CSARGPFRNFQETQYF
D gene: -; J gene: TRBJ2-7; V gene: TRBV7-2; clone size: many; CDR3 DNA: TGTGCCAGCAGGGCAGGGAGCGAGCAGTACTTC; CDR3 protein: CASRAGSEQYF
D gene: -; J gene: TRBJ1-2; V gene: TRBV13; clone size: -; CDR3 DNA: TGTGCCAGCAGCTTAGGGCACAGGGCCGACTATGGCTACACCTTC; CDR3 protein: CASSLGHRADYGYTF
D gene: -; J gene: TRBJ2-2; V gene: TRBV10-1; clone size: many; CDR3 DNA: TGCGCCAGCAGACAGGGTCCGAACACCGGGGAGCTGTTTTTT; CDR3 protein: CASRQGPNTGELFF
D gene: TRBD1; J gene: TRBJ1-1; V gene: TRBV7-6; clone size: -; CDR3 DNA: TGTGCCAGCAGCCCCGGGGAGGGGGCAGAGAACACTGAAGCTTTCTTT; CDR3 protein: CASSPGEGAENTEAFF
D gene: -; J gene: TRBJ1-5; V gene: TRBV25-1; clone size: many; CDR3 DNA: TGTGCCAGCAGTGAACAGGAGAATCAGCCCCAGCATTTT; CDR3 protein: CASSEQENQPQHF
D gene: TRBD2; J gene: TRBJ2-7; V gene: TRBV9; clone size: many; CDR3 DNA: TGTGCCAGCAGCGGACTAGCGGAGTCCTACGAGCAGTACTTC; CDR3 protein: CASSGLAESYEQYF
D gene: TRBD2; J gene: TRBJ2-1; V gene: TRBV7-6; clone size: many; CDR3 DNA: TGTGCCAGCAGCTTAGGGGGTAGCGGGAGGGGGTCCTACAATGAGCAGTTCTTC; CDR3 protein: CASSLGGSGRGSYNEQFF
D gene: -; J gene: TRBJ2-7; V gene: TRBV13; clone size: -; CDR3 DNA: TGTGCCAGCAGCTTAGAACAGGGCGGCTCCTACGAGCAGTACTTC; CDR3 protein: CASSLEQGGSYEQYF
D gene: TRBD1; J gene: TRBJ2-7; V gene: TRBV19; clone size: many; CDR3 DNA: TGTGCCAGTAGTATCCCGGGACAGAGCTACGAGCAGTACTTC; CDR3 protein: CASSIPGQSYEQYF
D gene: TRBD1; J gene: TRBJ2-4; V gene: TRBV25-1; clone size: many; CDR3 DNA: TGTGCCAGCAGTGAGGGTGACAGGGGTGACATTCAGTACTTC; CDR3 protein: CASSEGDRGDIQYF
D gene: -; J gene: TRBJ2-2; V gene: TRBV4-1; clone size: many; CDR3 DNA: TGCGCCAGCAGCCCCAAGGGGAACCCCGGGGAGCTGTTTTTT; CDR3 protein: CASSPKGNPGELFF
D gene: -; J gene: TRBJ1-1; V gene: TRBV5-1; clone size: many; CDR3 DNA: TGCGCCAGCAGCACTGAACACCAGTCCACTGAAGCTTTCTTT; CDR3 protein: CASSTEHQSTEAFF
D gene: TRBD2; J gene: TRBJ2-3; V gene: TRBV20-1; clone size: many; CDR3 DNA: TGCAGTGCTAGAGAACCCCCGACTACTAGCGGGAGCGGCCCTAGCACAGATACGCAGTATTTT; CDR3 protein: CSAREPPTTSGSGPSTDTQYF
D gene: TRBD2; J gene: TRBJ2-5; V gene: TRBV29-1; clone size: many; CDR3 DNA: TGCAGTGGAAGCGGGAGGTCTGAATCGGGACAAGAGACCCAGTACTTC; CDR3 protein: CSGSGRSESGQETQYF
D gene: -; J gene: TRBJ2-2; V gene: TRBV12-2; clone size: many; CDR3 DNA: -; CDR3 protein: CASRFLRQGTPGSCFF
D gene: TRBD1; J gene: TRBJ2-7; V gene: TRBV27; clone size: -; CDR3 DNA: TGTGCCAGCAGTGAGACAGGGGCTCTGGGCGAGCAGTACTTC; CDR3 protein: CASSETGALGEQYF
D gene: -; J gene: TRBJ2-6; V gene: TRBV11-3; clone size: -; CDR3 DNA: TGTGCCAGCAGCTTAGCCCCGGGACGTGGCTCTGGGGCCAACGTCCTGACTTTC; CDR3 protein: CASSLAPGRGSGANVLTF
D gene: TRBD2; J gene: TRBJ2-3; V gene: TRBV6-5; clone size: few; CDR3 DNA: TGTGCCAGCAGTCGAGCTACTTGGGGAGCGGGAGGAGGGGATACGCAGTATTTT; CDR3 protein: CASSRATWGAGGGDTQYF
D gene: -; J gene: TRBJ2-1; V gene: TRBV5-1; clone size: many; CDR3 DNA: TGCGCCAGCAGCTTGGAAGGGGGAGCCTACAATGAGCAGTTCTTC; CDR3 protein: CASSLEGGAYNEQFF
D gene: TRBD1; J gene: TRBJ2-5; V gene: TRBV20-1; clone size: many; CDR3 DNA: TGCAGTGCGAGAGACAGGGGTCTTCAAGAGACCCAGTACTTC; CDR3 protein: CSARDRGLQETQYF
D gene: -; J gene: TRBJ1-3; V gene: TRBV28; clone size: many; CDR3 DNA: TGTGCCAGCAGTTTATTCGCGGGTTGGACCATATATTTT; CDR3 protein: CASSLFAGWTIYF
D gene: -; J gene: TRBJ1-1; V gene: TRBV7-9; clone size: -; CDR3 DNA: TGTGCCAGCAGCGTGGTCGACACTGAAGCTTTCTTT; CDR3 protein: CASSVVDTEAFF
D gene: -; J gene: TRBJ1-2; V gene: TRBV14; clone size: -; CDR3 DNA: TGTGCCAGCAGCCCGTTAGGACGGCTCAGCTATGGCTACACCTTC; CDR3 protein: CASSPLGRLSYGYTF
D gene: -; J gene: TRBJ1-1; V gene: TRBV20-1; clone size: many; CDR3 DNA: TGCAGTGCTATCGAGGGGAAAGATGAAGCTTTCTTT; CDR3 protein: CSAIEGKDEAFF
D gene: -; J gene: TRBJ2-1; V gene: TRBV29-1; clone size: -; CDR3 DNA: TGCAGCGTTGATACTTCTACCGATGAGCAGTTCTTC; CDR3 protein: CSVDTSTDEQFF
D gene: -; J gene: TRBJ1-2; V gene: TRBV24-1; clone size: -; CDR3 DNA: TGTGCCACCAGTGATCCTAAAGGGGGATATGGCTACACCTTC; CDR3 protein: CATSDPKGGYGYTF
D gene: -; J gene: TRBJ2-1; V gene: TRBV20-1; clone size: many; CDR3 DNA: TGCAGTGCTAGAGCGGACTACAATGAGCAGTTCTTC; CDR3 protein: CSARADYNEQFF
D gene: TRBD2; J gene: TRBJ2-3; V gene: TRBV20-1; clone size: many; CDR3 DNA: TGCAGTGCTAGAGTCGCTAGCGGGGGGTTATCAGATACGCAGTATTTT; CDR3 protein: CSARVASGGLSDTQYF
D gene: TRBD1; J gene: TRBJ1-1; V gene: TRBV5-1; clone size: -; CDR3 DNA: TGCGCCAGCAGCTTGGTCGGGACAGGGGGGCCGAACACTGAAGCTTTCTTT; CDR3 protein: CASSLVGTGGPNTEAFF
D gene: -; J gene: TRBJ2-7; V gene: TRBV27; clone size: -; CDR3 DNA: TGTGCCAGCAGTTTGGGGGAAGGGGATGAGCAGTACTTC; CDR3 protein: CASSLGEGDEQYF